The present TCR beta chain was sequenced within a study of CD8 T cells in Susac syndrome. From blood CD8+ and CD4+ T cells, the TCR beta chain was sequenced. The multiple sclerosis control group was made up of treatment-naive patients with stable or active relapsing-remitting disease. The CD8+ and CD4+ T cells were isolated magnetically using a negative isolation approach, whereas the TEMRA cells were enriched by FACS. The RNA, roughly 0.45 to 1 ug, was put through reverse transcription using random hexamers. immunoSEQ multiplex PCR amplified TCR beta CDR3 across 54 Vbeta, 13 Jbeta. TCRdb reprocessed the immunoSEQ multiplex PCR reads with MiXCR, giving one entry per CDR3 protein. This table has approximately 130,000 distinct CDR3 sequences, around 91% appearing once. For this clonotype: The junction departs from germline at one end; a sequencing error may be responsible.

The germline V gene has CDR1 LNHDA and CDR2 SQIVND (reference sequence). The CDR3 loop spans 16 amino acids. The chain combines TRBV19 with TRBJ1-5; tentative D call: TRBD1 (6 bases). The sample consisted of CD8+ T cells from PBMCs. The TCR originated in a human donor with multiple sclerosis. The CDR3 DNA reads TGTGCCAATAGTATTTTCAACACAGGGCTCAATCAGCCCCAGCATTTT. Its protein product is CANSIFNTGLNQPQHF.